A single sample is the source of the 22 T cell receptor beta chains below, sequenced in a study of vaccination and CD4 T cells after COVID-19 (dated by TCRdb to 2021 to 2024). These receptors are not linked to any known antigen. The treatment or condition label corresponds to: 10-day PBMC culture with coronavirus spike peptide pools or control peptides (ViraFEST assay). The library came from PCR. Sequencing instrument: Illumina iSeq 100. DNA from cultured CD4+ T cells was subjected to TCR sequencing with the Oncomine TCR Beta short-read assay at the Johns Hopkins FTIC core. TCRdb reprocessed the public reads (quality trimming at Q25 with fastp, clone calling with MiXCR) and kept in-frame beta chains. Identical CDR3 proteins give one entry, which carries the most common genes and DNA. This sample gives approximately 4,900 distinct CDR3 sequences in total; roughly 45% of them show up just once. Of the sample, 44% falls within the top ten clones.

The sequenced sample was CD4+ T cells from blood, cultured in vitro, obtained after SARS-CoV-2 vaccination. These receptors were obtained from a human donor who had recovered from COVID-19.

The sample holds a few counts of this clonotype. The V gene is TRBV7-3, the J gene TRBJ1-2; TRBD1 matches at 7 bases. With 6 bases clipped from V and 7 bases from J, the junction kept 8 bases outside the gene matches. From germline, CDR1 is SGHTA and CDR2 FQGTGA. This CDR3 is built from 13 residues. The CDR3 here is CASSPTGKGGYTF. The CDR3 nucleotides are TGTGCCAGCAGTCCGACAGGGAAGGGTGGCTACACCTTC.

The rearrangement uses TRBV20-1 and TRBJ2-3, with TRBD2 identical over 11 bases. V was pared by 5 bases and J by 3 bases, with 13 bases of the junction left unmatched. Germline V gives CDR1 DFQATT, CDR2 SNEGSKA (reference sequence). CDR3 length: 17 amino acids. The CDR3 is CSAYPGTSGLTTDTQYF. CDR3 in DNA: TGCAGTGCTTACCCCGGGACTAGCGGACTCACGACAGATACGCAGTATTTT.

CDR3 bases: TGTGCCAGCAGCTCGATGGGCCTCAGTCATGAGCAGTTCTTC. As protein: CASSSMGLSHEQFF. V gene TRBV7-9 combines with J gene TRBJ2-1; D gene ambiguous. CDR1 is SEHNR, CDR2 FQNEAQ, per germline (reference sequence). This CDR3 has 14 residues. Trimming removed 4 bases from V and 8 bases from J, with 15 bases in between. The full variable domain, in which reference TRBV7-9 and TRBJ2-1 provide the parts outside the CDR3, is DTGVSQNPRHKITKRGQNVTFRCDPISEHNRLYWYRQTLGQGPEFLTYFQNEAQLEKSRLLSDRFSAERPKGSFSTLEIQRTEQGDSAMYLCASSSMGLSHEQFFGPGTRLTVL.

This chain connects TRBV6-1 to TRBJ1-1; D gene ambiguous. Trimming took off 3 bases at V and 1 base at J, with 6 bases between the two ends. Per the germline V gene, CDR1 is MNHNS and CDR2 is SASEGT. The CDR3 is 13 residues long. The CDR3 DNA reads TGTGCCAGCAGTGACCAGCAGAACACTGAAGCTTTCTTT. Translating it yields CASSDQQNTEAFF.

The genes are TRBV12-3 or TRBV12-4 and TRBJ2-3, with D uncertain. The CDR3 sequence is 12 residues long. Trimming cost V 4 bases and J 0 bases, with 2 bases left between them. Here the CDR3 reads CASSSSTDTQYF. The CDR3, as DNA: TGTGCCAGCAGTTCCAGCACAGATACGCAGTATTTT.

This clonotype was observed a handful of times. This sequence joins TRBV25-1 and TRBJ2-3, with TRBD2 matching 8 bases. Germline-derived CDR1 and CDR2 are MGHDK and SYGVNS. The trim removed 5 bases at V and 2 bases at J, leaving 6 bases unmatched. This CDR3 has 15 amino acids. In DNA, the CDR3 is TGTGCCAGCAGTCCACCGGGACTAGACACAGATACGCAGTATTTT. Protein sequence: CASSPPGLDTDTQYF.

This clonotype was seen more than once but under ten times. This chain uses TRBV7-9 with TRBJ1-2; D gene unclear. The V gene lost 5 bases and the J gene lost 7 bases, with 14 bases spanning the gap. This CDR3 has 13 amino acids. Germline CDR1 and CDR2: SEHNR and FQNEAQ (reference sequence). This CDR3 reads CASSPDVGPGYTF. In nucleotides, the CDR3 is TGTGCCAGCAGCCCAGACGTCGGGCCTGGCTACACCTTC.

This clonotype was observed a handful of times. The chain is built from TRBV7-9 and TRBJ1-5; D call uncertain. CDR1 SEHNR and CDR2 FQNEAQ come from the germline V gene (reference sequence). The ends were cut back, 5 bases at V and 6 bases at J, with 17 bases in the middle. There are 15 residues in the CDR3. The CDR3 region has the DNA TGTGCCAGCAGCCCTGAGGCCGGGGAAGGTCAGCCCCAGCATTTT. Its protein product is CASSPEAGEGQPQHF.

This sequence joins TRBV29-1 and TRBJ2-5, with 13 positions matching TRBD2. The CDR3 loop spans 14 amino acids. With 6 bases clipped from V and 5 bases from J, the junction kept 6 bases outside the gene matches. Germline loops: CDR1 SQVTM, CDR2 ANQGSEA. The DNA for the CDR3 is TGCAGCGTCGCTGGGACTAGCGGGATGGAGACCCAGTACTTC. It codes for CSVAGTSGMETQYF.

CDR3 DNA: TGTGCCAGCAGCTTCATTCCAGGGGGACTCAACATTCAGTACTTC. It yields the protein CASSFIPGGLNIQYF. The chain combines TRBV7-2 with TRBJ2-4, with D perhaps matching TRBD1 (7 bases). CDR3 length: 15 amino acids. Germline V gene data show CDR1 as SGHTA and CDR2 as FQGNSA. Trimming shortened V by 3 bases and J by 7 bases, and 16 bases separated the two germline ends.

This sequence joins TRBV6-1 and TRBJ2-7; 7 bases match TRBD2. In germline, CDR1 is MNHNS, CDR2 SASEGT. CDR3 length: 15 amino acids. J was trimmed by 3 bases and V by 5 bases; bases with no gene match: 10. In DNA form, the CDR3 reads TGTGCCAGCAGTCCCTCACTAGCGATTAACTACGAGCAGTACTTC. It codes for CASSPSLAINYEQYF.

The V and J genes are TRBV5-1 and TRBJ2-3, with D perhaps TRBD1 (5 bases). V lost 0 bases and J 1 base, leaving 9 bases between the germline ends. Per germline, CDR1 SGHRS and CDR2 YFSETQ. This CDR3 contains 15 residues. The CDR3 sequence is CASSLAGYGTDTQYF. The CDR3 region has the DNA TGCGCCAGCAGCTTGGCAGGGTATGGCACAGATACGCAGTATTTT.

This clonotype occurred a few times. This chain joins TRBV19 and TRBJ1-5; D is ambiguous. Germline V gene lookup returns CDR1 LNHDA and CDR2 SQIVND (reference sequence). V was cut by 1 base and J by 6 bases, with 7 bases left in between. The CDR3 is made up of 13 amino acids. CDR3 region: CASSIARSQPQHF. The CDR3 region has the DNA TGTGCCAGTAGTATAGCCAGAAGTCAGCCCCAGCATTTT.

CDR3 nucleotides: TGTGCCAGCAGTTTTGGACAGTTTACCTGGATGAACACTGAAGCTTTCTTT. Protein product: CASSFGQFTWMNTEAFF. This chain joins TRBV28 and TRBJ1-1; tentative D call: TRBD1 (6 bases). The V gene's germline CDR1 is MDHEN and CDR2 SYDVKM. Deletions cut 3 bases from V and 0 bases from J, with 17 bases between. The CDR3 is made up of 17 amino acids.

By sample fraction, this clonotype is hyperexpanded. This sequence joins TRBV7-2 and TRBJ2-5; D is undetermined. CDR3 length equals 13 residues. CDR1 and CDR2 (germline): SGHTA, FQGNSA. V shed 3 bases and J shed 4 bases, with 9 bases lying between them. The DNA for the CDR3 is TGTGCCAGCAGCTTCACGGGTGGAGAGACCCAGTACTTC. This translates into CASSFTGGETQYF.

The gene calls are TRBV20-1 and TRBJ1-5, with D possibly being TRBD1 (5 bases). Germline V lookup: CDR1 DFQATT, CDR2 SNEGSKA (reference sequence). V was shortened by 0 bases and J by 3 bases, with 15 bases between the two germline ends. CDR3 length: 16 residues. CDR3 amino acids: CSARDPRGLLNQPQHF. DNA of the CDR3: TGCAGTGCTAGAGACCCCCGGGGCCTGCTCAATCAGCCCCAGCATTTT.

The chain has TRBV20-1 and TRBJ2-3; TRBD2 aligns across 8 bases. Germline V lookup: CDR1 DFQATT, CDR2 SNEGSKA (reference sequence). Unmatched junction bases numbered 5, after V lost 5 bases and J lost 7 bases. The CDR3 loop spans 12 amino acids. CDR3 region: CSAGLADNTQYF. The DNA of the CDR3 is TGCAGTGCTGGACTAGCTGATAATACGCAGTATTTT.

The chain links TRBV6-1 to TRBJ2-3, with 8 bases fitting TRBD2. The V gene's germline CDR1 is MNHNS and CDR2 SASEGT. The J segment lost 2 bases and the V segment lost 6 bases, leaving 4 bases of the junction unmatched. This CDR3 has 14 amino acids. The CDR3 is CASSTAGVTDTQYF. The CDR3 DNA is TGTGCCAGCAGCACAGCGGGAGTCACAGATACGCAGTATTTT.

This clonotype was detected only once. The chain recombines TRBV7-9 with TRBJ1-4; unclear D gene. Germline V gene sequence: CDR1 SEHNR, CDR2 FQNEAQ (reference sequence). The CDR3 has 14 amino acids. V lost 4 bases and J lost 8, with 14 bases in between. The CDR3 DNA reads TGTGCCAGCAGCTCCGGGAGGGTTGGAGAAAAACTGTTTTTT. It encodes CASSSGRVGEKLFF. The full variable domain, its missing parts supplied by reference TRBV7-9 and TRBJ1-4, is DTGVSQNPRHKITKRGQNVTFRCDPISEHNRLYWYRQTLGQGPEFLTYFQNEAQLEKSRLLSDRFSAERPKGSFSTLEIQRTEQGDSAMYLCASSSGRVGEKLFFGSGTQLSVL.

This clonotype has more than one count but fewer than ten. The chain recombines TRBV20-1 with TRBJ1-2, with D possibly TRBD1 on 6 matching bases. Germline loops: CDR1 DFQATT, CDR2 SNEGSKA (reference sequence). The V and J ends lost 0 bases and 14 bases respectively, with 19 bases between them. CDR3 length equals 13 residues. Here the CDR3 DNA reads TGCAGTGCTAGAGATGGCAGGGGTACGTCGGGAACCTTC. This gives the protein CSARDGRGTSGTF.

This chain joins TRBV19 and TRBJ2-7; 7 nucleotides match TRBD1. From germline, CDR1 is LNHDA and CDR2 SQIVND (reference sequence). The V segment lost 5 bases and the J segment 0 bases; nucleotides outside the gene matches: 7. CDR3 length: 15 amino acids. The CDR3 region is CASSARQGSSYEQYF. In DNA, the CDR3 is TGTGCCAGTAGTGCCCGACAGGGCAGCTCCTACGAGCAGTACTTC.

The chain links TRBV4-1 to TRBJ2-7; D perhaps matches TRBD2 (5 bases). This CDR3 has 14 amino acids. The germline V gene has CDR1 MGHRA and CDR2 YSYEKL. V lost 3 bases to trimming and J lost 1 base, with 10 bases between them. CDR3 DNA sequence: TGCGCCAGCAGCCAGAGAGCGGTATCCTACGAGCAGTACTTC. The encoded protein is CASSQRAVSYEQYF.